Shown below are 25 T cell receptor beta chains from a single sample sequenced in a study of technical replicates of blood from several donors. Only in-frame clones appear in the TCRdb table, and some are missing; sequencing was by immunoSEQ multiplex PCR. In the table there are about 68,000 clones, approximately 97% of which are singletons. The material sequenced was T cells isolated from PBMCs. These receptors all stem from a human donor in good health.

This clone has just one count. This rearrangement joins TRBV10-3 to TRBJ2-3; maybe TRBD2 (6 bases). The ends were cut back, 4 bases at V and 6 bases at J, with 17 bases in the middle. Germline CDR1 reads ENHRY; CDR2 reads SYGVKD. This CDR3 is 15 amino acids long. CDR3 nucleotides: TGTGCCATCAGTGGAACTAGCAGTCGACGGGATACGCAGTATTTT. Encoded protein: CAISGTSSRRDTQYF.

The J gene is TRBJ1-1, the V gene TRBV6-1; no clear D gene. The CDR3 sequence is 13 residues long. V lost 8 bases and J lost 0, with 10 bases in between. Per the germline V gene, CDR1 is MNHNS and CDR2 is SASEGT. The CDR3 reads CASEGIMNTEAFF. As DNA, the CDR3 is TGTGCCAGCGAGGGAATTATGAACACTGAAGCTTTCTTT.

The rearrangement joins TRBV14 to TRBJ2-7, with D maybe TRBD2 (6 bases). CDR3 size: 13 residues. CDR1 and CDR2 from the germline V gene are SGHDN and FVKESK. Deletions cut 4 bases from V and 0 bases from J, with 7 bases between. As DNA, the CDR3 is TGTGCCAGCAGCCGGGACTTCTCCTACGAGCAGTACTTC. Translating it yields CASSRDFSYEQYF.

V and J are TRBV6-5 and TRBJ2-3; a weak D match, TRBD2 (6 bases). CDR3 length: 12 amino acids. V lost 8 bases and J 6 bases, leaving 12 bases between the germline ends. In germline, CDR1 is MNHEY, CDR2 SVGAGI. The DNA for the CDR3 is TGTGCCAGCGGGAGAAGCGGGGATACGCAGTATTTT. Translating it yields CASGRSGDTQYF.

V usage is TRBV28 and J usage is TRBJ1-2; 7 bases line up with TRBD1. Unmatched junction bases numbered 4, after V lost 8 bases and J lost 1 base. The CDR3 is 13 residues long. Germline V gene sequence: CDR1 MDHEN, CDR2 SYDVKM. The CDR3 region is CASRDSYNYGYTF. The CDR3 bases are TGTGCCAGCCGGGACAGCTATAACTATGGCTACACCTTC.

This clone was seen only once. This sequence joins TRBV5-6 and TRBJ2-1; 8 bases are shared with TRBD2. The trim removed 3 bases at V and 2 bases at J, leaving 10 bases unmatched. In germline, CDR1 is SGHDT, CDR2 YYEEEE. CDR3 size: 17 residues. CDR3 region: CASSSRRSGSAYNEQFF. CDR3 nucleotides: TGTGCCAGCAGCTCCCGACGGAGCGGGAGTGCCTACAATGAGCAGTTCTTC.

This clone was detected only once. This sequence joins TRBV4-1 and TRBJ2-7; a possible D gene is TRBD2 (5 bases). CDR3 length: 13 residues. The ends were cut back, 2 bases at V and 5 bases at J, with 10 bases in the middle. From germline, CDR1 is MGHRA and CDR2 YSYEKL. The CDR3 nucleotides are TGCGCCAGCAGCCAATCCGGGAAAGACGAGCAGTACTTC. Amino acids: CASSQSGKDEQYF.

This chain uses TRBV7-8 with TRBJ1-2; D is perhaps TRBD1 (6 bases). V dropped 5 bases and J dropped 6 bases, with 25 bases sitting between them. The CDR3 has 17 amino acids. CDR1 SGHVS and CDR2 FQNEAQ come from the germline V gene. The DNA of the CDR3 is TGTGCCAGCAGCCTAGGGGGGCAGGGTACTCCTCGGGATGGCTACACCTTC. Residues: CASSLGGQGTPRDGYTF.

The V call is TRBV5-1, the J call TRBJ1-1; tentative D call: TRBD1 (6 bases). Germline V CDR1 and CDR2: SGHRS, YFSETQ. This CDR3 has 14 residues. Trimming pared 3 bases from V and 5 bases from J, leaving 14 bases between. The CDR3 region has the DNA TGCGCCAGCAGCTCATCAGGGGTCGGGACTGAAGCTTTCTTT. Encoded protein: CASSSSGVGTEAFF.

CDR3 region: CASSQSPDTGELFF. For the CDR3, the DNA is TGCGCCAGCAGTCAATCCCCCGACACCGGGGAGCTGTTTTTT. The J gene is TRBJ2-2, the V gene TRBV23-1; D call uncertain. TRBV23-1 is treated as an ORF (open reading frame) with a function not yet certain. The ends were cut back, 0 bases at V and 3 bases at J, with 5 bases in the middle. There are 14 residues in the CDR3.

This chain uses TRBV2 with TRBJ2-7; 13 bases map to TRBD2. Trimming removed 9 bases from V and 3 bases from J; junction bases left unmatched: 8. The V gene's germline CDR1 is SNHLY and CDR2 FYNNEI. The CDR3 is made up of 15 amino acids. The CDR3 DNA reads TGTGCCAGTACAACGGGACTAGCGGGGATCTACGAGCAGTACTTC. Translated: CASTTGLAGIYEQYF.

The chain is built from TRBV14 and TRBJ2-7; 7 nucleotides align to TRBD1. Trimming removed 0 bases from V and 5 bases from J; junction bases left unmatched: 13. This CDR3 is built from 17 residues. Per the germline V gene, CDR1 is SGHDN and CDR2 is FVKESK. CDR3 protein: CASSQDLIQGLTHEQYF. The CDR3 nucleotides read TGTGCCAGCAGCCAAGATTTGATACAGGGGCTGACCCACGAGCAGTACTTC.

V is TRBV10-3 and J is TRBJ2-3; 9 positions agree with TRBD2. The germline gives CDR1 ENHRY, CDR2 SYGVKD. V shed 3 bases and J 1 base; nucleotides not matched to a gene: 2. The CDR3 totals 15 residues. The CDR3 bases are TGTGCCATCAGTGAAGTAGCGGGAGGCACAGATACGCAGTATTTT. Translated, it gives CAISEVAGGTDTQYF.

This rearrangement joins TRBV5-6 to TRBJ2-5; 7 bases fit TRBD1. The CDR3 is 13 residues long. In germline, CDR1 is SGHDT, CDR2 YYEEEE. V shed 2 bases, J shed 4 bases, and the junction held 2 bases outside the gene matches. The CDR3 spells CASSLRGPETQYF. The CDR3 bases are TGTGCCAGCAGCTTAAGGGGGCCAGAGACCCAGTACTTC.

V is TRBV7-2 and J is TRBJ2-7; TRBD2 matches 11 bases. This CDR3 region has 15 residues. The V gene end was trimmed by 1 base and the J gene end by 4 bases; junction bases not matched to a gene: 3. Germline V gene lookup returns CDR1 SGHTA and CDR2 FQGNSA. This CDR3 reads CASSLELAGVYEQYF. CDR3 DNA sequence: TGTGCCAGCAGCTTAGAACTAGCGGGAGTTTACGAGCAGTACTTC.

The chain combines TRBV28 with TRBJ2-7; TRBD2 aligns across 9 bases. CDR1 and CDR2 from the germline V gene are MDHEN and SYDVKM. J was trimmed by 5 bases and V by 6 bases; bases with no gene match: 11. The CDR3 is made up of 15 amino acids. The chain's CDR3 is CASSRAIAGDNEQYF. The CDR3 DNA is TGTGCCAGCAGCAGAGCTATAGCGGGAGACAACGAGCAGTACTTC. The complete variable domain, with remaining parts taken from reference TRBV28 and TRBJ2-7, reads DVKVTQSSRYLVKRTGEKVFLECVQDMDHENMFWYRQDPGLGLRLIYFSYDVKMKEKGDIPEGYSVSREKKERFSLILESASTNQTSMYLCASSRAIAGDNEQYFGPGTRLTVT.

The J gene is TRBJ1-1, the V gene TRBV9, with D possibly matching TRBD1 (5 bases). CDR3 length: 13 amino acids. Trimming stripped 0 bases from V and 7 bases from J, with 10 bases between. From germline, CDR1 is SGDLS and CDR2 YYNGEE. The CDR3 is CASSVDGDYEAFF. CDR3 DNA sequence: TGTGCCAGCAGCGTAGATGGGGACTATGAAGCTTTCTTT.

J is TRBJ1-4 and V is TRBV7-9, with a weak D call TRBD1 (5 bases). V lost 7 bases and J lost 4, with 16 bases in between. The germline V gene encodes CDR1 SEHNR and CDR2 FQNEAQ (reference sequence). This CDR3 has 15 residues. CDR3 nucleotide sequence: TGTGCCAGCACCTTTCCACAGGCAATTAATGAAAAACTGTTTTTT. It yields the protein CASTFPQAINEKLFF.

This chain joins TRBV19 and TRBJ2-1; 7 nucleotides line up with TRBD2. In germline, CDR1 is LNHDA, CDR2 SQIVND (reference sequence). This CDR3 contains 15 residues. V shed 3 bases and J 4 bases; nucleotides not matched to a gene: 6. As DNA, the CDR3 is TGTGCCAGTAGTATTGGGGGAGGGCCATACAATGAGCAGTTCTTC. Protein product: CASSIGGGPYNEQFF.

The chain carries TRBV30 and TRBJ1-1; a weak D match, TRBD1 (5 bases). Germline V CDR1 and CDR2: GTSNPN, SVGIG (reference sequence). The length of the CDR3 is 13 residues. Trimming took 0 bases from V and 6 from J, leaving 11 bases between them. The CDR3 protein is CAWSVRRGAEAFF. CDR3 DNA: TGTGCCTGGAGTGTAAGGCGGGGGGCTGAAGCTTTCTTT.

The V gene is TRBV29-1, the J gene TRBJ2-7; 7 bases map to TRBD1. The germline gives CDR1 SQVTM, CDR2 ANQGSEA. V lost 7 bases, J lost 0 bases, and 6 bases stayed unmatched. This CDR3 has 13 residues. CDR3 DNA: TGCAGCGCAACAGGGGCTAGCTCCTACGAGCAGTACTTC. Translation: CSATGASSYEQYF.

The chain employs TRBV6-1 and TRBJ2-7; 10 bases are a match to TRBD1. J was trimmed by 3 bases and V by 3 bases; bases with no gene match: 2. Per germline, CDR1 MNHNS and CDR2 SASEGT. The CDR3 loop spans 14 amino acids. The CDR3 protein is CASSDGTGVYEQYF. The DNA for the CDR3 is TGTGCCAGCAGTGACGGGACAGGGGTCTACGAGCAGTACTTC.

This clone has just one count. The rearrangement links TRBV6-5 to TRBJ1-5; TRBD1 matches at 7 bases. CDR1 and CDR2 (germline): MNHEY, SVGAGI. J lost 4 bases, V lost 2 bases, and 5 bases had no gene match. The CDR3 runs to 15 residues. CDR3 region: CASSYQGGWNQPQHF. The DNA of the CDR3 is TGTGCCAGCAGTTACCAAGGGGGCTGGAATCAGCCCCAGCATTTT.

This rearrangement joins TRBV4-1 to TRBJ1-5; unclear D gene. CDR1 is MGHRA and CDR2 is YSYEKL in the germline V gene. V was shortened by 4 bases and J by 5 bases, with 12 bases between the two germline ends. CDR3 length: 14 residues. The CDR3 sequence: CASSLVSGDQPQHF. In DNA form, the CDR3 reads TGCGCCAGCAGCCTAGTCTCCGGGGATCAGCCCCAGCATTTT.

The sample holds one count of this clone. The chain is built from TRBV30 and TRBJ1-5; D remains unclear. The CDR3 is made up of 12 amino acids. Trimming took 4 bases from V and 9 from J, leaving 13 bases between them. In germline, CDR1 is GTSNPN, CDR2 SVGIG (reference sequence). CDR3 nucleotides: TGTGCCTGGATTGTACTGCGTTGGCCCCAGCATTTT. Encoded protein: CAWIVLRWPQHF.